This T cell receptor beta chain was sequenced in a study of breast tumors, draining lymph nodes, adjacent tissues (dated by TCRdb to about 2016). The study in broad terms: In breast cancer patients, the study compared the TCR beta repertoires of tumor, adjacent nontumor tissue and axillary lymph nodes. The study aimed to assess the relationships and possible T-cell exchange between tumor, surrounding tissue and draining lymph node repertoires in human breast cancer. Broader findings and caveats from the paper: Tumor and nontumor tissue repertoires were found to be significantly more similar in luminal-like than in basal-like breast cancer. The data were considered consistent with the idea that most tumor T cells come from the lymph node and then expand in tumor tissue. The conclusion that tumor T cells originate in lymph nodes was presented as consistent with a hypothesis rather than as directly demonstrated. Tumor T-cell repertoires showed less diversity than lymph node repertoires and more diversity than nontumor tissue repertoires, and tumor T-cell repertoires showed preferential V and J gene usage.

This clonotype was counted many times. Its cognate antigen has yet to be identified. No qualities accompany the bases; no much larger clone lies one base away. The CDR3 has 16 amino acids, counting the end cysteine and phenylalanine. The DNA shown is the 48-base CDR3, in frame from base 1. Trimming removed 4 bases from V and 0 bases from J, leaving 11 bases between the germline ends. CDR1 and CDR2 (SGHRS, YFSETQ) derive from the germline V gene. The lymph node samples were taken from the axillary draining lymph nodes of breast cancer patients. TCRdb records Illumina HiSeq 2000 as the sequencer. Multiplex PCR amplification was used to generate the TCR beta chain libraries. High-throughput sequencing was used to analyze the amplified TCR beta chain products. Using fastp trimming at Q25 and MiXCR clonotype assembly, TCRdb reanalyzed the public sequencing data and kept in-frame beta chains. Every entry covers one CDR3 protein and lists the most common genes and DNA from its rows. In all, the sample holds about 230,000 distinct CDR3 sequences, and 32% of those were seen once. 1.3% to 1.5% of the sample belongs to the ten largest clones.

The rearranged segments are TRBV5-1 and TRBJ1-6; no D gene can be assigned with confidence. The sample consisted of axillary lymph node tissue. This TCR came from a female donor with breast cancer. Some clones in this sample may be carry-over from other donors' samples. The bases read TGCGCCAGCAGCGTCGATACTAGCTCCTATAATTCACCCCTCCACTTT. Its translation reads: CASSVDTSSYNSPLHF.